This T cell receptor (beta chain) was documented in a study of T cell responses to AZD1222 COVID-19 vaccine. V dropped 1 base and J dropped 0; count of bases not matched to a gene: 6. CDR3 length: 18 amino acids. Germline CDR1 SEHNR, CDR2 FQNEAQ (reference sequence). As concerns this clone: What it binds is not known.

TCRdb's table, derived via immunoSEQ multiplex PCR, lists solely in-frame clones and lacks some. This sample has approximately 120,000 clones, with around 89% found just once. General study findings and limits: Spike-specific TCRs gained breadth and depth after people received two AZD1222 doses. Researchers report vaccine-associated CD4 TCRs spanning spike, with dominance at 160-218 and 743-854.

This clonotype originated in an adult in good health. The chain links TRBV7-9 to TRBJ1-3, with 10 bases matching TRBD1. The sequencing used peripheral blood, collected on day 0 of MenACWY control vaccination. DNA of the CDR3: TGTGCCAGCAGCTTAGACTCTAGGACAGGGGGCTCTGGAAACACCATATATTTT. This sequence encodes CASSLDSRTGGSGNTIYF.